This TCR beta chain was observed in a study of T cells in localized non-small cell lung cancer. Study-wide results and limits: With higher T cell density in blood came longer overall survival.

V lost 0 bases and J 9 bases, leaving 9 bases between the germline ends. Germline values: CDR1 LGHNA, CDR2 YSLEER. This CDR3 has 13 amino acids. Sequenced by immunoSEQ multiplex PCR; TCRdb stores in-frame clones only, minus some. In the table there are 72,000 or so clones, approximately 87% of which are singletons. As for this clone: Its target is unknown.

This TCR came from a male donor older than 55 with stage III squamous cell lung carcinoma. The starting material was peripheral blood, obtained before any cancer treatment. The V call is TRBV4-3, the J call TRBJ2-1, with D unclear. CDR3 DNA sequence: TGCGCCAGCAGCCAAGACGGCCAACGTGAGCAGTTCTTC. Residues: CASSQDGQREQFF.